Presented here are 25 T cell receptor beta chains from one specimen sequenced in a study of T-cell memory formation after mild COVID-19. MiXCR, applied by TCRdb to the 5' RACE reads, yields one record per CDR3 protein. Of 350,000 to 500,000 distinct CDR3 sequences in the sample, about a sixth are singletons; the top ten hold around a fifth. The sample consisted of PBMCs or a T cell subset sorted from them (not recorded which). The receptors were gathered from a man between 18 and 35 years old who had mild COVID-19 (a few samples of this study predate the infection). Cell type and time point are not known.

This clonotype was recorded many times. V usage is TRBV12-3 or TRBV12-4 and J usage is TRBJ2-5; D call uncertain. The CDR3 consists of 12 residues. V lost 2 bases and J lost 5, with 6 bases in between. The CDR3 loop reads CASSLFGETQYF. DNA of the CDR3: TGTGCCAGCAGTTTATTCGGGGAGACCCAGTACTTC.

This chain joins TRBV20-1 and TRBJ1-4; D is unclear. CDR3 length: 12 residues. Trimming removed 1 base at V and 5 bases at J, with 5 bases between. The germline gives CDR1 DFQATT, CDR2 SNEGSKA (reference sequence). The CDR3 nucleotides read TGCAGTGCTAGAGTCGGGAATGAAAAACTGTTTTTT. Amino acid sequence: CSARVGNEKLFF.

This clonotype was counted a few times. This chain connects TRBV4-1 to TRBJ1-1; 9 bases line up with TRBD1. Germline V gene sequence: CDR1 MGHRA, CDR2 YSYEKL. The CDR3 runs to 15 residues. After removal of 3 bases from V and 3 bases from J, the junction contained 5 bases not matched to a gene. The CDR3: CASSQWTGVDTEAFF. The CDR3 DNA reads as TGCGCCAGCAGCCAGTGGACAGGGGTTGACACTGAAGCTTTCTTT.

The chain links TRBV12-3 or TRBV12-4 to TRBJ2-5; 7 bases match TRBD1. The V segment lost 4 bases and the J segment 1 base; nucleotides outside the gene matches: 3. The CDR3 spans 14 residues. The DNA of the CDR3 is TGTGCCAGCAGTTATGACAGGGCCCAAGAGACCCAGTACTTC. Translating it yields CASSYDRAQETQYF.

The V and J genes are TRBV7-9 and TRBJ2-7, with 8 bases matching TRBD1. Germline loops: CDR1 SEHNR, CDR2 FQNEAQ (reference sequence). The CDR3 runs to 15 residues. J gave up 3 bases and V 5 bases, and 9 bases lay outside the gene matches. CDR3 protein: CASSAQGASYYEQYV. In nucleotides, the CDR3 is TGTGCCAGCAGCGCCCAGGGGGCAAGCTACTACGAGCAGTACGTC.

A few counts support this clonotype. The V call is TRBV6-5, the J call TRBJ1-2; a possible D gene is TRBD1 (6 bases). This CDR3 region has 15 residues. V was clipped by 6 bases and J by 6 bases, with 20 bases between them. Germline values: CDR1 MNHEY, CDR2 SVGAGI. The CDR3 region is CASRTQPRGRDGYTF. The CDR3 DNA reads as TGTGCCAGCAGGACCCAACCGCGGGGGCGGGATGGCTACACCTTC.

The J gene is TRBJ1-1, the V gene TRBV10-2, with D uncertain. From germline, CDR1 is WSHSY and CDR2 SAAADI. The CDR3 contains 12 residues. Trimming removed 6 bases at V and 4 bases at J, with 9 bases between. This CDR3 is CASRTPGTEAFF. The CDR3 region has the DNA TGCGCCAGCAGGACACCGGGCACTGAAGCTTTCTTT.

The chain links TRBV29-1 to TRBJ1-4; 8 bases map to TRBD1. The ends lost 0 bases at V and 8 bases at J; junction bases unmatched: 8. Germline CDR1 reads SQVTM; CDR2 reads ANQGSEA. The CDR3 loop spans 15 amino acids. CDR3 nucleotides: TGCAGCGTTGAAGATTCAGCAGGGGGCCAGGAAAAACTGTTTTTT. Encoded protein: CSVEDSAGGQEKLFF.

This clonotype has a handful of counts. This chain links TRBV27 with TRBJ2-7; TRBD1 matches 8 bases. Germline V CDR1 and CDR2: MNHEY, SMNVEV (reference sequence). Unmatched junction bases numbered 11, after V lost 5 bases and J lost 2 bases. This CDR3 has 16 amino acids. The CDR3 nucleotides read TGTGCCAGCAGTCCGAAACCTGGGACAGGCACCTACGAGCAGTACGTC. Translation: CASSPKPGTGTYEQYV.

The V and J genes are TRBV12-3 or TRBV12-4 and TRBJ2-3; tentatively, D is TRBD1 (5 bases). The CDR3 runs 15 residues. With 7 bases removed from V and 4 bases from J, the gap between germline ends came to 18 bases. The CDR3 sequence is CASTPWGSWADTQYF. CDR3 DNA: TGTGCCAGCACCCCCTGGGGCAGTTGGGCAGATACGCAGTATTTT.

The chain uses TRBV24-1 and TRBJ2-3; 9 bases are a match to TRBD2. V shed 2 bases and J 6 bases; nucleotides not matched to a gene: 2. Germline CDR1 KGHDR, CDR2 SFDVKD. The CDR3 spans 14 residues. Here the CDR3 reads CATSDSSGGDTQYF. CDR3 DNA sequence: TGTGCCACCAGTGATTCCAGCGGGGGGGATACGCAGTATTTT.

This clonotype was detected a few times. The chain links TRBV29-1 to TRBJ2-7; D is tentatively TRBD1 or TRBD2 (5 bases each). The germline V gene encodes CDR1 SQVTM and CDR2 ANQGSEA. This CDR3 contains 12 residues. The ends were cut back, 4 bases at V and 0 bases at J, with 7 bases in the middle. CDR3 residues: CSVGGNSYEQYF. DNA of the CDR3: TGCAGCGTTGGGGGGAACTCCTACGAGCAGTACTTC.

This clonotype was seen only once. Just one base apart from a much larger clone, this may be a read error. V and J are TRBV6-2 or TRBV6-3 and TRBJ2-7, with D perhaps matching TRBD2 (5 bases). Germline V gene lookup returns CDR1 MNHEY and CDR2 SVGEGT. This CDR3 region has 16 residues. V gave up 6 bases and J gave up 3 bases, with 21 bases separating them. As DNA, the CDR3 is TGTGCCAGCAGCTCCCCCCGAGGGCGAATACACTACGAGCAGTACGTC. Amino acid sequence: CASSSPRGRIHYEQYV.

This clonotype was counted a few times. V and J are TRBV9 and TRBJ2-5, with D possibly being TRBD1 (6 bases). Germline V gives CDR1 SGDLS, CDR2 YYNGEE. V was trimmed by 3 bases and J by 7 bases, leaving 16 bases between them. CDR3 length equals 14 residues. The CDR3 loop is CASSASDSWGTQYF. DNA of the CDR3: TGTGCCAGCAGCGCCTCGGACAGTTGGGGGACCCAGTACTTC.

The chain links TRBV6-5 to TRBJ1-6, with D hard to call. Germline-derived CDR1 and CDR2 are MNHEY and SVGAGI. Trimming removed 2 bases at V and 10 bases at J, with 15 bases between. The CDR3 sequence is 15 residues long. CDR3 loop: CASSYERVDRSPLHF. The CDR3 DNA follows: TGTGCCAGCAGTTACGAGAGGGTAGATCGCTCACCCCTCCACTTT.

The CDR3 here is CSARGPPGDQPQHF. As DNA, the CDR3 is TGCAGTGCTCGGGGACCTCCAGGAGATCAGCCCCAGCATTTT. The rearrangement links TRBV20-1 to TRBJ1-5; D perhaps matches TRBD1 (5 bases). This CDR3 spans 14 amino acids. The V end lost 5 bases, the J end lost 5 bases, and 16 bases lay between the germline ends. The V gene's germline CDR1 is DFQATT and CDR2 SNEGSKA (reference sequence).

The gene calls are TRBV7-3 and TRBJ1-5; possible D gene TRBD1, 5 bases. Trimming cost V 4 bases and J 6 bases, with 22 bases left between them. The CDR3 consists of 17 residues. CDR1 and CDR2 (germline): SGHTA, FQGTGA. The CDR3 DNA sequence: TGTGCCAGCAGCTCAACGCCGCAGGGACTAGATCGTCAGCCCCAGCATTTT. Translated: CASSSTPQGLDRQPQHF.

This clonotype has only a few counts. The chain links TRBV12-3 or TRBV12-4 to TRBJ2-3; tentatively, D is TRBD1 (5 bases). The V gene lost 1 base and the J gene lost 0 bases, with 11 bases spanning the gap. The CDR3 contains 16 residues. The CDR3 nucleotides are TGTGCCAGCAGTTTAGTCAGGGAAACTAGCACAGATACGCAGTATTTT. This sequence encodes CASSLVRETSTDTQYF.

The chain carries TRBV6-5 and TRBJ1-1; TRBD1 is a possible D gene (6 bases). The germline V gene has CDR1 MNHEY and CDR2 SVGAGI. There are 15 residues in the CDR3. Trimming shortened V by 6 bases and J by 0 bases, and 14 bases separated the two germline ends. The CDR3 spells CASRQQGFLNTEAFF. The CDR3 bases are TGTGCCAGCAGACAACAGGGCTTTCTGAACACTGAAGCTTTCTTT.

This clonotype showed up many times. The J gene is TRBJ2-7, the V gene TRBV27; D is possibly TRBD1 (5 bases). Germline V gene data show CDR1 as MNHEY and CDR2 as SMNVEV (reference sequence). The CDR3 runs 16 residues. V gave up 5 bases and J gave up 2 bases, with 19 bases separating them. The CDR3 here is CASSPPGHVGTYEQYF. The CDR3 DNA follows: TGTGCCAGCAGTCCCCCTGGACACGTCGGTACCTACGAGCAGTACTTC.

The chain couples TRBV20-1 to TRBJ2-7; D is undetermined. Germline V gives CDR1 DFQATT, CDR2 SNEGSKA (reference sequence). The V gene lost 1 base and the J gene lost 3 bases, with 19 bases spanning the gap. This CDR3 has 16 residues. CDR3 loop: CSARVVADRSLYEQYV. CDR3 bases: TGCAGTGCTAGAGTTGTGGCGGACCGATCCCTCTACGAGCAGTACGTC.

The chain links TRBV6-6 to TRBJ1-6; TRBD1 matches 7 bases. This CDR3 contains 16 residues. J gave up 7 bases and V 2 bases, and 8 bases lay outside the gene matches. Germline-derived CDR1 and CDR2 are MNHNY and SVGAGI (reference sequence). The CDR3 nucleotides are TGTGCCAGCAGTTACGGACCCCCGGGACAGAATTCACCCCTCCACTTT. It specifies CASSYGPPGQNSPLHF.

The V and J genes are TRBV7-2 and TRBJ2-1, with no clear D. V shed 5 bases and J shed 7 bases, with 9 bases lying between them. The CDR3 contains 12 residues. Germline V gives CDR1 SGHTA, CDR2 FQGNSA. The CDR3: CASSPSRNEQFF. The DNA for the CDR3 is TGTGCCAGCAGCCCCAGTCGTAATGAGCAGTTCTTC. The whole variable domain, filled in from reference TRBV7-2 and TRBJ2-1, reads GAGVSQSPSNKVTEKGKDVELRCDPISGHTALYWYRQSLGQGLEFLIYFQGNSAPDKSGLPSDRFSAERTGGSVSTLTIQRTQQEDSAVYLCASSPSRNEQFFGPGTRLTVL.

This clonotype was detected only a few times. This chain connects TRBV30 to TRBJ1-6; D is uncertain. V gave up 4 bases and J gave up 0 bases, with 4 bases separating them. This CDR3 is built from 13 residues. The germline V gene encodes CDR1 GTSNPN and CDR2 SVGIG (reference sequence). The CDR3 nucleotides read TGTGCCTGGACAAACTCCTATAATTCACCCCTCCACTTT. It encodes CAWTNSYNSPLHF.

This clonotype has a handful of counts. The chain links TRBV7-2 to TRBJ1-4; D is perhaps TRBD1 (6 bases). CDR1 and CDR2 from the germline V gene are SGHTA and FQGNSA. V was clipped by 4 bases and J by 8 bases, with 14 bases between them. The CDR3 has 14 amino acids. The CDR3 spells CASSWYREREKLFF. In nucleotides, the CDR3 is TGTGCCAGCAGCTGGTACAGGGAACGAGAAAAACTGTTTTTT.